The following is a T cell receptor beta chain sequence with its context. This sample is part of a study of blood T cells in healthy people across ages. V was cut by 5 bases and J by 4 bases, with 14 bases left in between. The CDR3 is 14 amino acids. With a J-beta primer mix and a sample-barcoded 5' primer, a second PCR ran roughly 6 to 11 cycles. TCRdb processed the 5' RACE reads anew with MiXCR; each CDR3 protein has one entry. This sample yields around 1,800,000 distinct CDR3 sequences, of which about two fifths are seen a single time; roughly 23% belongs to the top ten. The clonotype originates from a human donor in good health. Sequences were obtained from blood. The genes are TRBV12-3 or TRBV12-4 and TRBJ1-1, with D possibly being TRBD1 (5 bases). The CDR3 DNA reads TGTGCCAGCAGTCGATACAGGAACCCCACTGAAGCTTTCTTT. The encoded protein is CASSRYRNPTEAFF.